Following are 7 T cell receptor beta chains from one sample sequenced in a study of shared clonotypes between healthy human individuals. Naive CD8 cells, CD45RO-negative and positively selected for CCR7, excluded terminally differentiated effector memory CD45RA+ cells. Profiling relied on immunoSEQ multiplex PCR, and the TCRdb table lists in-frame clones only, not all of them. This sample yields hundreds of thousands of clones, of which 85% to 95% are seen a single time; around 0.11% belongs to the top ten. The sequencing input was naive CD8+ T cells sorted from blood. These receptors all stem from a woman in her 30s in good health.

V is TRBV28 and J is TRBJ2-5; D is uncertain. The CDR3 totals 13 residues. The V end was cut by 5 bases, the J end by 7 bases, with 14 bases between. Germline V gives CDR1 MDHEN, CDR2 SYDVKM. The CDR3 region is CASSQDGPGTQYF. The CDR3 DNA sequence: TGTGCCAGCAGTCAGGACGGCCCGGGGACCCAGTACTTC.

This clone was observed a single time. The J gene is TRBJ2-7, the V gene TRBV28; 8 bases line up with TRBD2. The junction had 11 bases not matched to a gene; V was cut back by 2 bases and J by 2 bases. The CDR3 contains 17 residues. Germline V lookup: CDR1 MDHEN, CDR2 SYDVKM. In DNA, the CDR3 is TGTGCCAGCAGTTTAGGGCCGGGAGGGACGACCGCCTACGAGCAGTACTTC. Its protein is CASSLGPGGTTAYEQYF.

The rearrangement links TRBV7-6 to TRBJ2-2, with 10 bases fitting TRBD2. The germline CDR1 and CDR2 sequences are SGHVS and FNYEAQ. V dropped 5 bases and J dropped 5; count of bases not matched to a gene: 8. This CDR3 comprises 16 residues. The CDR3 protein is CASSPRTSGKTGELFF. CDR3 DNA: TGTGCCAGCAGCCCCCGGACTAGCGGTAAAACCGGGGAGCTGTTTTTT.

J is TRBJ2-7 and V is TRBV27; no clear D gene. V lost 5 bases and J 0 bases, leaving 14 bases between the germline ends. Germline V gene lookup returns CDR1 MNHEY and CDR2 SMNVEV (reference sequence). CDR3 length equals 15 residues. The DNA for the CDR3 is TGTGCCAGCAGTCCCCACCCGGGTGCCTCCTACGAGCAGTACTTC. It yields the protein CASSPHPGASYEQYF.

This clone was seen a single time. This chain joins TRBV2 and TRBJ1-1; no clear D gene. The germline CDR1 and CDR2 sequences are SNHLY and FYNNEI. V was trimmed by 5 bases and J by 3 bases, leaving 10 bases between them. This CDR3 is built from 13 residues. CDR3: CASSLPGYTEAFF. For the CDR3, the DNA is TGTGCCAGCAGTCTACCGGGGTACACTGAAGCTTTCTTT. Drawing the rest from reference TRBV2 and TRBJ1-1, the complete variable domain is EPEVTQTPSHQVTQMGQEVILRCVPISNHLYFYWYRQILGQKVEFLVSFYNNEISEKSEIFDDQFSVERPDGSNFTLKIRSTKLEDSAMYFCASSLPGYTEAFFGQGTRLTVV.

CDR3 loop: CASSQTGFYYEQYF. The CDR3 DNA sequence: TGTGCCAGCAGCCAGACAGGGTTTTACTACGAGCAGTACTTC. The chain uses TRBV7-9 and TRBJ2-7; 7 bases fit TRBD1. CDR3 length: 14 amino acids. V dropped 5 bases and J dropped 3; count of bases not matched to a gene: 7. CDR1 is SEHNR and CDR2 is FQNEAQ in the germline V gene (reference sequence). The whole variable domain, remainder taken from reference TRBV7-9 and TRBJ2-7, is DTGVSQNPRHKITKRGQNVTFRCDPISEHNRLYWYRQTLGQGPEFLTYFQNEAQLEKSRLLSDRFSAERPKGSFSTLEIQRTEQGDSAMYLCASSQTGFYYEQYFGPGTRLTVT.

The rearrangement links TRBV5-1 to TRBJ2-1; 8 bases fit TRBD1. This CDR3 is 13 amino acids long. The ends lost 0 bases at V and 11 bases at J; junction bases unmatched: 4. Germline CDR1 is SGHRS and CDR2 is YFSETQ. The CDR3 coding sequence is TGCGCCAGCAGCTTGGGGGGACAGGAGAAGCAGTTCTTC. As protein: CASSLGGQEKQFF.